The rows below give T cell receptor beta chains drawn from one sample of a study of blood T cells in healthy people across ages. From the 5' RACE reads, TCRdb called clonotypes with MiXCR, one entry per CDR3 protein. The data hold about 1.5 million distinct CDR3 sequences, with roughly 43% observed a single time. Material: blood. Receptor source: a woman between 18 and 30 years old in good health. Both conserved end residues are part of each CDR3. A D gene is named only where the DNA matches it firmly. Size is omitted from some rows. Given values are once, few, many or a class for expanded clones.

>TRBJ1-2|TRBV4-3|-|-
CASSQDGRSNYGYTF
TGCGCCAGCAGCCAAGATGGTAGGAGTAACTATGGCTACACCTTC
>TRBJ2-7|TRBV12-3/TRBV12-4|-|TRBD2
CASSLARESYEQYF
TGTGCCAGCAGTTTAGCGCGGGAGTCCTACGAGCAGTACTTC
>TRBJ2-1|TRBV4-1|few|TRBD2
CASSQEVAGGYNEQFF
TGCGCCAGCAGCCAAGAGGTAGCGGGGGGTTACAATGAGCAGTTCTTC
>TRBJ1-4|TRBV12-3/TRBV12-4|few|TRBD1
CASSSTGSMEKLFF
TGTGCCAGCAGTTCGACAGGGTCGATGGAAAAACTGTTTTTT
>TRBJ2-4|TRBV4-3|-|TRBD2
CASSQDGRGKNIQYF
TGCGCCAGCAGCCAAGACGGGAGGGGCAAAAACATTCAGTACTTC
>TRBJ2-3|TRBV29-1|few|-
CSVEGAKTDTQYF
TGCAGCGTTGAAGGGGCTAAAACAGATACGCAGTATTTT
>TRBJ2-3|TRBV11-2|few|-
CASSLVPPTDTQYF
TGTGCCAGCAGCTTAGTTCCACCCACAGATACGCAGTATTTT
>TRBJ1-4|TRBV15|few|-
CATSTFVATREKLFF
TGTGCCACCAGCACCTTCGTGGCTACACGTGAAAAACTGTTTTTT
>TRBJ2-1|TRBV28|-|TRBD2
CASSSAGGGYNEQFF
TGTGCCAGCAGTTCAGCGGGAGGAGGGTACAATGAGCAGTTCTTC
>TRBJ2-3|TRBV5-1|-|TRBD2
CASSSRDSVLAGGSDTQYF
TGCGCCAGCAGCTCCCGCGATTCAGTACTAGCGGGAGGGTCAGATACGCAGTATTTT
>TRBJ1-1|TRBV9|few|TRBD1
CASSVGQGANTEAFF
TGTGCCAGCAGCGTGGGACAGGGGGCGAACACTGAAGCTTTCTTT
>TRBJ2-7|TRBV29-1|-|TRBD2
CSAGPPGGYEQYF
TGCAGCGCTGGACCGCCGGGAGGATACGAGCAGTACTTC
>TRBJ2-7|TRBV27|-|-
CASSFSGFPSYEQYF
TGTGCCAGCAGTTTTAGCGGCTTTCCATCCTACGAGCAGTACTTC
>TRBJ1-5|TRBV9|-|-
CASSVGFSQPQHF
TGTGCCAGCAGCGTCGGGTTTTCTCAGCCCCAGCATTTT
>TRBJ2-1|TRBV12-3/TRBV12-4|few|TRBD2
CASSPTSGEQFF
TGTGCCAGCAGTCCGACTAGCGGCGAGCAGTTCTTC
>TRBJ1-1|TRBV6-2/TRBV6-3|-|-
CASSYSNGFAEAFF
TGTGCCAGCAGTTACTCGAACGGGTTCGCTGAAGCTTTCTTT
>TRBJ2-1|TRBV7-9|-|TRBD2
CASSLGASGRAYDEQFF
TGTGCCAGCAGCTTAGGGGCTAGCGGGAGGGCCTACGATGAGCAGTTCTTC
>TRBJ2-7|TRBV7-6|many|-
CASSLRAERYEQYF
TGTGCCAGCAGCTTAAGGGCGGAGCGATACGAGCAGTACTTC
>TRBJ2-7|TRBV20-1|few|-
CSARYRARSYEQYF
TGCAGTGCTAGATACAGGGCGAGGTCCTACGAGCAGTACTTC
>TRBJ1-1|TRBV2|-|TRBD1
CASSEETGLGVDTEAFF
TGTGCCAGCAGTGAAGAGACAGGGCTTGGGGTTGACACTGAAGCTTTCTTT
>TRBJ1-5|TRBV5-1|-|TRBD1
CASSSAGGEQPQHF
TGCGCCAGCAGCTCGGCAGGGGGAGAACAGCCCCAGCATTTT
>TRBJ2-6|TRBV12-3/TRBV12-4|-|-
CASSQTPSGANVLTF
TGTGCCAGCAGCCAGACACCCTCTGGGGCCAACGTCCTGACTTTC
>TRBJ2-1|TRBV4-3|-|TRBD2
CASSHGLAGDSGQFF
TGCGCCAGCAGTCATGGACTAGCGGGAGATAGTGGGCAGTTCTTC
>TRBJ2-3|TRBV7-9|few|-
CASSRTSRGAGTDTQYF
TGTGCCAGCAGCCGGACTAGCAGGGGGGCTGGCACAGATACGCAGTATTTT
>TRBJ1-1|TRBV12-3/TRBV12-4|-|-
CASSSQSGGITEAFF
TGTGCCAGCAGTTCGCAGTCGGGGGGAATTACTGAAGCTTTCTTT
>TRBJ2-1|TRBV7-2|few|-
CASSLAGVVNEQFF
TGTGCCAGCAGCTTAGCGGGAGTTGTCAATGAGCAGTTCTTC
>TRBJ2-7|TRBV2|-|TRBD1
CASSRRRTGLPYEQYF
TGTGCCAGCAGTAGAAGAAGGACAGGGCTCCCCTACGAGCAGTACTTC
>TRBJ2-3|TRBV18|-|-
CASSPQPQGLSDTQYF
TGTGCCAGCTCACCACAGCCACAGGGTTTGTCCGATACGCAGTATTTT
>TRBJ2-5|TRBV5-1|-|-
CASSLPTGDGETQYF
TGCGCCAGCAGCTTGCCGACTGGGGACGGAGAGACCCAGTACTTC